Described below is a single T cell receptor beta chain sequence and its context. There are 17 residues in the CDR3. In germline, CDR1 is WSHSY, CDR2 SAAADI. The V segment lost 3 bases and the J segment 4 bases; nucleotides outside the gene matches: 13. Use of 60 Vbeta and 13 Jbeta primers characterized the PCR. The assay was immunoSEQ multiplex PCR, and TCRdb's table has in-frame clones only and misses some. The profile covers under 200,000 clones, with roughly 84% appearing a single time and approximately 6.5% taken by the ten largest. These data come from a study of cytomegalovirus exposure and HLA in healthy donors.

The genes are TRBV10-2 and TRBJ2-3; 7 bases are shared with TRBD2. The sample comprised PBMCs. The clonotype was recovered from a man in his fifties or sixties in good health and CMV-seropositive. As DNA, the CDR3 is TGCGCCAGCAGTGAAGGATTTACGGGGGGTTGGCCAGATACGCAGTATTTT. As protein: CASSEGFTGGWPDTQYF.